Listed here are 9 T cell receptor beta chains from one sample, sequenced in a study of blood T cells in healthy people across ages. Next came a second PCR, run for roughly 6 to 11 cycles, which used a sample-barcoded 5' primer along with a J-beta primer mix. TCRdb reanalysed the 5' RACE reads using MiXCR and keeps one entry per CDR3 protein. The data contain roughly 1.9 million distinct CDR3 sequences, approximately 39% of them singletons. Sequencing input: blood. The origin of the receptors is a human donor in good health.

The CDR3, as DNA: TGTGCCAGCTCACCGAATAAAGCGGGGGTGGACCTAGAGACCCAGTACTTC. Translation gives CASSPNKAGVDLETQYF. The rearrangement uses TRBV18 and TRBJ2-5; TRBD2 agrees at 8 bases. Germline V gene data show CDR1 as KGHSH and CDR2 as LQKENI. Trimming removed 3 bases from V and 4 bases from J; junction bases left unmatched: 13. The CDR3 runs to 17 residues.

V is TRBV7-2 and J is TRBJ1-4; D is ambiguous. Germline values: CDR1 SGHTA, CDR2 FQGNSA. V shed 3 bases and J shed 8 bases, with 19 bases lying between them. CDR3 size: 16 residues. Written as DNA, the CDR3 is TGTGCCAGCAGCTTTCGGCACAGCTCGATAGAAGAAAAACTGTTTTTT. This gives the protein CASSFRHSSIEEKLFF.

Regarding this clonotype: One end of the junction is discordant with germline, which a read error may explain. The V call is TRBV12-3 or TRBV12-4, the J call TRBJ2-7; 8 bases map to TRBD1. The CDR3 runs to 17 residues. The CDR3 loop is CASSPGWTGPYSYERYF. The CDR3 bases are TGTGCCAGCAGTCCAGGGTGGACAGGGCCCTACTCCTACGAGCGGTACTTC.

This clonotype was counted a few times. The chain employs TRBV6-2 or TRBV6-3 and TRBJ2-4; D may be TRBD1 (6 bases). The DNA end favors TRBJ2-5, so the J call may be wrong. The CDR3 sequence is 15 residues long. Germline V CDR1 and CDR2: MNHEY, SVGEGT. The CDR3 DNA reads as TGTGCCAGCAAAGGAGGCTCAGGGGCGGGAGAGACCCAGTACTTC. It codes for CASKGGSGAGETQYF.

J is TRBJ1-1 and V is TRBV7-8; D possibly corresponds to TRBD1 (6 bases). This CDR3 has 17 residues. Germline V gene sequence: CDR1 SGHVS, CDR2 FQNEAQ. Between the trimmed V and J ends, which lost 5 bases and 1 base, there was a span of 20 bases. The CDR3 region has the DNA TGTGCCAGCAGCACCAGCCAGGGGCTCTCCAGGAACACTGAAGCTTTCTTT. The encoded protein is CASSTSQGLSRNTEAFF. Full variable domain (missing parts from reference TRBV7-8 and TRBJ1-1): GAGVSQSPRYKVAKRGQDVALRCDPISGHVSLFWYQQALGQGPEFLTYFQNEAQLDKSGLPSDRFFAERPEGSVSTLKIQRTQQEDSAVYLCASSTSQGLSRNTEAFFGQGTRLTVV.

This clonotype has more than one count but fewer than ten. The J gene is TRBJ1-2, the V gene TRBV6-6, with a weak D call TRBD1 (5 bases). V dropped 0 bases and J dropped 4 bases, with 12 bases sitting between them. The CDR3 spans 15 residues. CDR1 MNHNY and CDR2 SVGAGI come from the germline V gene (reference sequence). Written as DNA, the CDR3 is TGTGCCAGCAGTTACTCTCGGGACGGCTTCTATGGCTACACCTTC. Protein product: CASSYSRDGFYGYTF.

CDR3 protein: CASSTVRESTEAFF. The CDR3 DNA reads as TGTGCCAGCAGCACAGTTAGAGAGAGCACTGAAGCTTTCTTT. This chain connects TRBV7-8 to TRBJ1-1; D uncertain. V dropped 5 bases and J dropped 4 bases, with 14 bases sitting between them. This CDR3 contains 14 residues. Looked up from germline, CDR1 is SGHVS and CDR2 is FQNEAQ.

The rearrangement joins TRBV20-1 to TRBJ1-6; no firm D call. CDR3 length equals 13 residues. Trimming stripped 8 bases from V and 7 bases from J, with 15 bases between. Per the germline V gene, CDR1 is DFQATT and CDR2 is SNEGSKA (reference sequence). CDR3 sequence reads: CSLGDKKNSPLHF. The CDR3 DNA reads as TGCAGTCTCGGAGACAAAAAGAATTCACCCCTCCACTTT.

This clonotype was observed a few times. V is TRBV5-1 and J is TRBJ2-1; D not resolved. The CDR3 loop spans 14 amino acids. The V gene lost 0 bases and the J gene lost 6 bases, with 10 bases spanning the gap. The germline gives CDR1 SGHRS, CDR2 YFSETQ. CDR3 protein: CASSLAITSNEQFF. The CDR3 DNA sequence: TGCGCCAGCAGCTTGGCCATAACCTCCAATGAGCAGTTCTTC.